Listed here are 17 T cell receptor beta chains from one sample, sequenced in a study of regulatory and conventional T cells in RAG deficiency. Blood CD4+ CD25-low CD127-high conventional T cells supplied the genomic DNA template. Libraries were prepared by immunoSEQ multiplex PCR; TCRdb keeps only in-frame clonotypes and omits some of them. The sample includes some 20,000 clones, about 92% of them seen just once. The same data also went into a second study, on regulatory T cells. That paper states: The PCR used 52 TRBV and 13 TRBJ primers.

Source material: CD4+ T cells sorted from blood. The receptor set was obtained from a human donor in good health.

CDR3 loop: CASSPVAGSSYEQYF. The CDR3 bases are TGTGCCAGCAGCCCCGTGGCCGGGAGCTCCTACGAGCAGTACTTC. This chain links TRBV5-6 with TRBJ2-5, with a weak D call TRBD2 (6 bases). The J call may be wrong; the DNA end is better matched by TRBJ2-7. The CDR3 extends over 15 amino acids. Germline lookup yields CDR1 SGHDT and CDR2 YYEEEE.

This clone came up once. The chain is built from TRBV5-1 and TRBJ1-2; D is unresolved. CDR3 size: 12 residues. Germline V gene sequence: CDR1 SGHRS, CDR2 YFSETQ. Deletions cut 2 bases from V and 4 bases from J, with 6 bases between. CDR3 coding DNA: TGCGCCAGCAGCTTAGGCACCTATGGCTACACCTTC. This gives the protein CASSLGTYGYTF.

The rearrangement joins TRBV29-1 to TRBJ1-4; D is undetermined. The CDR3 totals 10 residues. Per germline, CDR1 SQVTM and CDR2 ANQGSEA. Trimming removed 3 bases at V and 8 bases at J, with 4 bases between. This chain's CDR3 is CSVEVEKLFF. CDR3 DNA: TGCAGCGTTGAGGTGGAAAAACTGTTTTTT.

J is TRBJ2-1 and V is TRBV11-2, with unresolved D. Between the trimmed V and J ends, which lost 3 bases and 8 bases, there was a span of 8 bases. The length of the CDR3 is 12 residues. Germline V gives CDR1 SGHAT, CDR2 FQNNGV. CDR3 residues: CASSLSVDEQFF. For the CDR3, the DNA is TGTGCCAGCAGCTTGAGTGTGGATGAGCAGTTCTTC.

CDR3 in DNA: TGTGCCAGCAGCGCCCTCCCTAGCGGGAGGGCCGGCGGGGAGCTGTTTTTT. Protein sequence: CASSALPSGRAGGELFF. The genes are TRBV5-4 and TRBJ2-2, with TRBD2 identical over 12 bases. V dropped 4 bases and J dropped 7; count of bases not matched to a gene: 11. The CDR3 sequence is 17 residues long. Germline CDR1 is SGHNT and CDR2 is YYREEE (reference sequence).

The V gene is TRBV18, the J gene TRBJ1-2; 7 nucleotides line up with TRBD1. V trimming: 3 bases; J trimming: 3 bases; junction bases outside the gene matches: 1. CDR1 and CDR2 (germline): KGHSH, LQKENI. CDR3 length: 13 residues. The CDR3 protein is CASSPGTDYGYTF. The CDR3 DNA reads TGTGCCAGCTCACCCGGGACAGACTATGGCTACACCTTC.

This chain connects TRBV27 to TRBJ2-3; no firm D call. V lost 1 base to trimming and J lost 1 base, with 3 bases between them. The CDR3 has 13 amino acids. CDR1 MNHEY and CDR2 SMNVEV come from the germline V gene (reference sequence). The CDR3 DNA reads TGTGCCAGCAGTTTATTAGGCACAGATACGCAGTATTTT. Its translation is CASSLLGTDTQYF.

This clone was recorded only once. The chain joins TRBV19 to TRBJ1-5; D unclear. The V and J ends lost 1 base and 6 bases respectively, with 13 bases between them. CDR3 size: 15 residues. Germline V gene sequence: CDR1 LNHDA, CDR2 SQIVND (reference sequence). CDR3 in DNA: TGTGCCAGTAGTATAGGGGCAGGCGGGCGTCAGCCCCAGCATTTT. This gives the protein CASSIGAGGRQPQHF. Full variable domain (rest looked up from reference TRBV19 and TRBJ1-5): DGGITQSPKYLFRKEGQNVTLSCEQNLNHDAMYWYRQDPGQGLRLIYYSQIVNDFQKGDIAEGYSVSREKKESFPLTVTSAQKNPTAFYLCASSIGAGGRQPQHFGDGTRLSIL.

The genes are TRBV18 and TRBJ1-5, with TRBD1 as a possible D gene (6 bases). The V and J ends lost 2 bases and 2 bases respectively, with 13 bases between them. CDR1 and CDR2 from the germline V gene are KGHSH and LQKENI. The CDR3 has 16 amino acids. Here the CDR3 reads CASSPKGVGGNQPQHF. The CDR3 DNA is TGTGCCAGCTCACCAAAGGGGGTAGGGGGCAATCAGCCCCAGCATTTT.

The chain combines TRBV5-1 with TRBJ2-5; the D is unclear. The V end was cut by 5 bases, the J end by 5 bases, with 19 bases between. Germline V gene lookup returns CDR1 SGHRS and CDR2 YFSETQ. CDR3 size: 15 residues. The CDR3, as DNA: TGCGCCAGCAGGGACGACGGATACTTCGGGGAGACCCAGTACTTC. The encoded protein is CASRDDGYFGETQYF.

V and J are TRBV10-3 and TRBJ2-1; 8 bases fit TRBD2. This CDR3 has 12 residues. Germline loops: CDR1 ENHRY, CDR2 SYGVKD. Unmatched junction bases numbered 5, after V lost 11 bases and J lost 5 bases. As DNA, the CDR3 is TGTGCCCCCGGGGGGGCGGACAATGAGCAGTTCTTC. Translated, it gives CAPGGADNEQFF.

This chain joins TRBV28 and TRBJ2-3; 8 bases fit TRBD1. The V gene end was trimmed by 5 bases and the J gene end by 2 bases; junction bases not matched to a gene: 6. The CDR3 spans 15 residues. Germline V gene data show CDR1 as MDHEN and CDR2 as SYDVKM. The CDR3 protein is CASSVGTGITDTQYF. The CDR3 coding sequence is TGTGCCAGCAGTGTCGGGACAGGAATCACAGATACGCAGTATTTT.

For the CDR3, the DNA is TGTGCCAGCAGCTTACAGGGGAACTACAATGAGCAGTTCTTC. This codes for CASSLQGNYNEQFF. The V gene is TRBV7-8, the J gene TRBJ2-1, with D perhaps TRBD1 (6 bases). The CDR3 loop spans 14 amino acids. Germline V gene lookup returns CDR1 SGHVS and CDR2 FQNEAQ. The V and J ends lost 2 bases and 3 bases respectively, with 8 bases between them.

The V gene is TRBV19, the J gene TRBJ2-1, with 8 bases lining up with TRBD2. Trimming at V came to 4 bases and at J to 5 bases, leaving 10 bases not matched to a gene. Per the germline V gene, CDR1 is LNHDA and CDR2 is SQIVND (reference sequence). The CDR3 totals 16 residues. The CDR3: CASSTLGLVNDNEQFF. The CDR3 region has the DNA TGTGCCAGTAGTACCCTGGGACTAGTAAATGACAATGAGCAGTTCTTC. Variable domain in full (rest from reference TRBV19 and TRBJ2-1): DGGITQSPKYLFRKEGQNVTLSCEQNLNHDAMYWYRQDPGQGLRLIYYSQIVNDFQKGDIAEGYSVSREKKESFPLTVTSAQKNPTAFYLCASSTLGLVNDNEQFFGPGTRLTVL.

The chain combines TRBV5-6 with TRBJ2-1, with 8 nucleotides matching TRBD2. With V trimmed by 1 base and J by 2 bases, 5 bases remained unmatched. The CDR3 spans 16 residues. Per the germline V gene, CDR1 is SGHDT and CDR2 is YYEEEE. Here the CDR3 reads CASSLTGRGAYNEQFF. CDR3 coding DNA: TGTGCCAGCAGCTTGACCGGGAGGGGGGCCTACAATGAGCAGTTCTTC.

The chain couples TRBV5-6 to TRBJ2-5; 8 bases agree with TRBD2. CDR1 and CDR2 from the germline V gene are SGHDT and YYEEEE. The CDR3 runs 17 residues. V trimming: 1 base; J trimming: 4 bases; junction bases outside the gene matches: 12. The CDR3: CASSLLFGRGALETQYF. Here the CDR3 DNA reads TGTGCCAGCAGCTTGTTGTTTGGGCGGGGGGCCCTAGAGACCCAGTACTTC.

The V and J genes are TRBV6-5 and TRBJ1-1; D is perhaps TRBD1 (5 bases). The V end lost 4 bases, the J end lost 5 bases, and 11 bases lay between the germline ends. The germline CDR1 and CDR2 sequences are MNHEY and SVGAGI. The CDR3 consists of 13 residues. CDR3 nucleotides: TGTGCCAGCAGTTTACAGGTGAGGACTGAAGCTTTCTTT. This translates into CASSLQVRTEAFF.